The sequence of this T cell receptor beta chain was determined in a study of graft-versus-host responses after intestinal transplantation. Study-level information: Recipients were given multivisceral, liver-intestinal, or isolated intestinal transplants. Study-wide results and caveats: The presence of high graft-versus-host to host-versus-graft clonal ratios in allografts characterized patients with graft-donor T cell macrochimerism. Early post-transplant falls in HvG clones accompanied the peak levels of circulating GvH clones.

Lymphocytes from graft epithelium and lamina propria were isolated. Repertoires were generated with immunoSEQ multiplex PCR, while TCRdb's copy carries only in-frame clones and drops some. The sample yields about 15,000 clones, around three fifths seen once. Germline values: CDR1 SQVTM, CDR2 ANQGSEA. This CDR3 is 18 amino acids long. V gave up 4 bases and J gave up 1 base; unmatched junction bases: 16. This clone has a handful of counts. Its target is unknown. The chain combines TRBV29-1 with TRBJ2-3; the match to TRBD2 covers 8 bases. Sample: ileum tissue, taken 524 days after transplant. This TCR was sampled from a human patient who received an intestinal transplant, so some T cells may come from the graft donor. DNA for the CDR3: TGCAGCGTTGCTATACTCGGGGGGGGTCCTCCCGGCACAGATACGCAGTATTTT. Its protein product is CSVAILGGGPPGTDTQYF.